The rows below give T cell receptor beta chains drawn from one sample of a study of monozygotic twins with inflammatory bowel disease. No DNA is given; TCRdb re-called the 5' RACE reads and lists each CDR3 protein once. The repertoire table contains 120,000 to 150,000 distinct CDR3 sequences. Sequencing was carried out using blood. These receptors were collected from a human donor with ulcerative colitis or Crohn's disease, or a healthy co-twin of an affected twin (not recorded which). Each CDR3 is given with its conserved first and last residue.

j_call: TRBJ1-1; v_call: TRBV18; cdr3_length: 14; cdr3_aa: CASSPPGQARRAFF
j_call: TRBJ2-7; v_call: TRBV30; cdr3_length: 12; cdr3_aa: CAWSLNYYEQYF
j_call: TRBJ2-7; v_call: TRBV9; cdr3_length: 14; cdr3_aa: CASSEWQGAYEQYF
j_call: TRBJ1-2; v_call: TRBV27; cdr3_length: 13; cdr3_aa: CASSLSRSVGYTF
j_call: TRBJ2-1; v_call: TRBV10-3; cdr3_length: 16; cdr3_aa: CAISESLAVIYNEQFF
j_call: TRBJ2-7; v_call: TRBV5-5; cdr3_length: 14; cdr3_aa: CASSPGQAAYEQYF
j_call: TRBJ1-2; v_call: TRBV18; cdr3_length: 14; cdr3_aa: CASSPPSGSYGYTF
j_call: TRBJ2-3; v_call: TRBV12-3/TRBV12-4; cdr3_length: 12; cdr3_aa: CASSFHRDTQYF
j_call: TRBJ2-2; v_call: TRBV7-8; cdr3_length: 16; cdr3_aa: CASSLARVRDTGELFF
j_call: TRBJ2-7; v_call: TRBV20-1; cdr3_length: 15; cdr3_aa: CSARVVRPSSYEQYF
j_call: TRBJ2-7; v_call: TRBV18; cdr3_length: 13; cdr3_aa: CASSPWEAYEQYF
j_call: TRBJ2-1; v_call: TRBV27; cdr3_length: 14; cdr3_aa: CASSLSRGGDEQFF
j_call: TRBJ1-2; v_call: TRBV11-3; cdr3_length: 18; cdr3_aa: CASSLDWGQGCRYYGYTF
j_call: TRBJ2-7; v_call: TRBV6-5; cdr3_length: 14; cdr3_aa: CASSHPTTYYEQYF
j_call: TRBJ1-6; v_call: TRBV19; cdr3_length: 14; cdr3_aa: CASNGQGWNSPLHF
j_call: TRBJ2-7; v_call: TRBV6-2/TRBV6-3; cdr3_length: 13; cdr3_aa: CASSYSTGYEQYF
j_call: TRBJ2-1; v_call: TRBV7-6; cdr3_length: 14; cdr3_aa: CASSPGTGSNEQFF
j_call: TRBJ2-1; v_call: TRBV4-1; cdr3_length: 17; cdr3_aa: CASSQVVGEGPYNEQFF
j_call: TRBJ2-3; v_call: TRBV4-3; cdr3_length: 17; cdr3_aa: CASSQGLAGSLADTQYF
j_call: TRBJ2-2; v_call: TRBV20-1; cdr3_length: 15; cdr3_aa: CSARKGGGGTGELFF
j_call: TRBJ1-4; v_call: TRBV30; cdr3_length: 16; cdr3_aa: CAWSATGGPLNEKLFF
j_call: TRBJ2-7; v_call: TRBV6-5; cdr3_length: 15; cdr3_aa: CASSSPGQINYEQYF
j_call: TRBJ2-7; v_call: TRBV18; cdr3_length: 13; cdr3_aa: CASSPTRLGEQYF
j_call: TRBJ1-2; v_call: TRBV7-2; cdr3_length: 15; cdr3_aa: CASSPVVTSNYGYTF
j_call: TRBJ1-2; v_call: TRBV10-3; cdr3_length: 13; cdr3_aa: CAISDRGSYGYTF
j_call: TRBJ2-3; v_call: TRBV24-1; cdr3_length: 17; cdr3_aa: CATSDLGLAGGHDTQYF
j_call: TRBJ2-5; v_call: TRBV27; cdr3_length: 15; cdr3_aa: CASSLSTGYQETQYF
j_call: TRBJ1-6; v_call: TRBV25-1; cdr3_length: 14; cdr3_aa: CASSGGDGNSPLHF
j_call: TRBJ1-5; v_call: TRBV20-1; cdr3_length: 14; cdr3_aa: CSALTQTSNQPQHF
j_call: TRBJ2-7; v_call: TRBV20-1; cdr3_length: 13; cdr3_aa: CSASHGASYEQYF
j_call: TRBJ1-1; v_call: TRBV12-3/TRBV12-4; cdr3_length: 14; cdr3_aa: CASSTVGNRIEAFF
j_call: TRBJ2-1; v_call: TRBV19; cdr3_length: 14; cdr3_aa: CASSFSFSYNEQFF
j_call: TRBJ2-1; v_call: TRBV5-4; cdr3_length: 16; cdr3_aa: CASSWLSGGEYNEQFF
j_call: TRBJ1-1; v_call: TRBV18; cdr3_length: 13; cdr3_aa: CASSQTGSTEAFF
j_call: TRBJ1-3; v_call: TRBV3-1; cdr3_length: 15; cdr3_aa: CASSLWPYSGNTIYF
j_call: TRBJ2-1; v_call: TRBV5-1; cdr3_length: 14; cdr3_aa: CASSSMGQDNEQFF
j_call: TRBJ1-2; v_call: TRBV20-1; cdr3_length: 12; cdr3_aa: CSASLAGYGYTF
j_call: TRBJ1-2; v_call: TRBV20-1; cdr3_length: 17; cdr3_aa: CSASPQEYVGRSVGYTF
j_call: TRBJ2-7; v_call: TRBV7-9; cdr3_length: 15; cdr3_aa: CASSLAQGLFYEQYF
j_call: TRBJ2-7; v_call: TRBV9; cdr3_length: 14; cdr3_aa: CASSVAGQGLEQYF
j_call: TRBJ2-2; v_call: TRBV9; cdr3_length: 14; cdr3_aa: CASSDTMYTGELFF
j_call: TRBJ2-2; v_call: TRBV29-1; cdr3_length: 17; cdr3_aa: CSVDSSTGGEFSGELFF
j_call: TRBJ1-4; v_call: TRBV12-3/TRBV12-4; cdr3_length: 12; cdr3_aa: CASSTDRGKLFF
j_call: TRBJ2-2; v_call: TRBV4-1; cdr3_length: 16; cdr3_aa: CASSQVGRSNTGELFF
j_call: TRBJ2-2; v_call: TRBV5-1; cdr3_length: 14; cdr3_aa: CASSLDPNPGELFF
j_call: TRBJ2-4; v_call: TRBV6-2/TRBV6-3; cdr3_length: 11; cdr3_aa: CASTSRDIQYF
j_call: TRBJ1-5; v_call: TRBV12-3/TRBV12-4; cdr3_length: 14; cdr3_aa: CASSDRERRQPQHF
j_call: TRBJ1-5; v_call: TRBV5-1; cdr3_length: 13; cdr3_aa: CASSFYGNQPQHF
j_call: TRBJ2-3; v_call: TRBV7-3; cdr3_length: 17; cdr3_aa: CASSLAPPGSHPDTQYF
j_call: TRBJ2-7; v_call: TRBV7-2; cdr3_length: 16; cdr3_aa: CASSLTPGQGAYEQYF
j_call: TRBJ2-3; v_call: TRBV6-5; cdr3_length: 15; cdr3_aa: CASSYTLTSTDTQYF
j_call: TRBJ1-1; v_call: TRBV18; cdr3_length: 15; cdr3_aa: CASSQGQGANTEAFF
j_call: TRBJ2-1; v_call: TRBV19; cdr3_length: 14; cdr3_aa: CASSADRDRNEQFF
j_call: TRBJ2-7; v_call: TRBV11-2; cdr3_length: 18; cdr3_aa: CASSFRGTGGPSSYEQYF
j_call: TRBJ2-1; v_call: TRBV6-5; cdr3_length: 16; cdr3_aa: CASSYSMAASYNEQFF
j_call: TRBJ2-3; v_call: TRBV18; cdr3_length: 15; cdr3_aa: CASSPTDQSTDTQYF
j_call: TRBJ2-5; v_call: TRBV7-2; cdr3_length: 13; cdr3_aa: CASSLSPQETQYF
j_call: TRBJ1-2; v_call: TRBV7-3; cdr3_length: 13; cdr3_aa: CASSLRQGSGYTF
j_call: TRBJ2-3; v_call: TRBV29-1; cdr3_length: 16; cdr3_aa: CSVEEASGALTDTQYF